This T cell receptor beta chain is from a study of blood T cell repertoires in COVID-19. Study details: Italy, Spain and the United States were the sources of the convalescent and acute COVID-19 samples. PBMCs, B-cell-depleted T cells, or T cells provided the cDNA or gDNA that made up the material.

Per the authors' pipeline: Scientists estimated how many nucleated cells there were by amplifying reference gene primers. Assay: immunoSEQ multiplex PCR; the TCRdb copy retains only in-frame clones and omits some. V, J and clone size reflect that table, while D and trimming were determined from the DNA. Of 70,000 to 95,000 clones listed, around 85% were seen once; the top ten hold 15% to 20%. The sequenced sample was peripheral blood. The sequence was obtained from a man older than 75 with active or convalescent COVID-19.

CDR3 DNA: TGCAGTGCTAGTTTGTTCGGTTTATCGAAGGGGATCCACAATGAGCAGTTCTTC. This gives the protein CSASLFGLSKGIHNEQFF. This rearrangement joins TRBV20-1 to TRBJ2-1; a possible D gene is TRBD1 (5 bases). The germline CDR1 and CDR2 sequences are DFQATT and SNEGSKA (reference sequence). V lost 3 bases and J lost 5, with 26 bases in between. The CDR3 has 18 residues.